The subject of this entry is one T cell receptor (beta chain). The CDR3 covers 16 residues. V lost 3 bases to trimming and J lost 10 bases; unmatched junction nucleotides: 12. Germline lookup yields CDR1 MGHRA and CDR2 YSYEKL. Assay used: immunoSEQ multiplex PCR; TCRdb lists only in-frame clones, some missing. The sample holds 95,000 to 110,000 clones, about 80% seen once. The data stem from a study of blood T cell repertoires in COVID-19. The rearrangement uses TRBV4-1 and TRBJ1-6; 7 bases agree with TRBD1. The clonotype was recovered from a man in his 70s with acute or convalescent COVID-19. The specimen sequenced was peripheral blood. CDR3 sequence: CASSQGDSLWGSPLHF. The CDR3 DNA sequence: TGCGCCAGCAGCCAGGGGGACAGCTTATGGGGATCACCCCTCCACTTT.